The entry below describes one T cell receptor beta chain. Method: immunoSEQ multiplex PCR; TCRdb's copy keeps in-frame clones and lacks some. There are about 80,000 clones in the sample; approximately 80% occur only once, and roughly 12% lies in the top ten. The entry originates in a study of blood T cell repertoires in COVID-19. In germline, CDR1 is MNHEY, CDR2 SVGAGI. V gave up 6 bases and J gave up 2 bases, with 14 bases separating them. The CDR3 loop spans 15 amino acids. The clonotype originates from a man of 80 years or more with acute or convalescent COVID-19. The sample taken for sequencing was peripheral blood. The rearrangement uses TRBV6-5 and TRBJ1-5; a possible D gene is TRBD1 (5 bases). This chain's CDR3 is CASSSGGGGNQPQHF. In DNA form, the CDR3 reads TGTGCCAGCAGCTCCGGGGGGGGAGGCAATCAGCCCCAGCATTTT.